The 30 T cell receptor beta chains below all came from one sample that was sequenced in a study of identical twins. MiXCR was run by TCRdb on the 5' RACE reads, yielding one entry per CDR3 protein. The data contain around 1.7 million distinct CDR3 sequences, about 31% of them singletons. Sequencing was done on a sample of cord blood. The receptors originated from a newborn girl in good health.

The genes are TRBV10-2 and TRBJ2-3; 9 nucleotides align to TRBD1. The trim removed 8 bases at V and 4 bases at J, leaving 7 bases unmatched. Germline CDR1 WSHSY, CDR2 SAAADI. The CDR3 length is 14 residues. DNA of the CDR3: TGCGCCAGCGGCCGACAGGGGGTCGCAGATACGCAGTATTTT. This encodes CASGRQGVADTQYF.

This clonotype came up many times. V is TRBV3-1 and J is TRBJ2-5; D not certain. V lost 7 bases, J lost 5 bases, and 14 bases lay in between. The CDR3 sequence is 13 residues long. CDR1 is LGHDT and CDR2 is YNNKEL in the germline V gene (reference sequence). The CDR3 nucleotides are TGTGCCAGCAAATCTCACCAGCACGAGACCCAGTACTTC. This codes for CASKSHQHETQYF.

Turning to this clonotype: A much larger clone lies a single base off, so this may be a read error. The V and J genes are TRBV10-3 and TRBJ2-3; D call uncertain. The germline V gene has CDR1 ENHRY and CDR2 SYGVKD. This CDR3 is 11 amino acids long. CDR3: CAISSTDAQYF. In nucleotides, the CDR3 is TGTGCCATCAGTAGCACAGATGCGCAGTATTTT.

This clonotype was observed a handful of times. The chain is built from TRBV15 and TRBJ2-2; D uncertain. CDR3 size: 16 residues. Germline lookup yields CDR1 LNHNV and CDR2 YYDKDF (reference sequence). Trimming removed 4 bases from V and 2 bases from J, with 14 bases in between. This CDR3 reads CATSNTSWVNTGELFF. CDR3 sequence (DNA): TGTGCCACCAGCAATACTTCCTGGGTCAACACCGGGGAGCTGTTTTTT. Full variable domain (outside the CDR3, taken from reference TRBV15 and TRBJ2-2): DAMVIQNPRYQVTQFGKPVTLSCSQTLNHNVMYWYQQKSSQAPKLLFHYYDKDFNNEADTPDNFQSRRPNTSFCFLDIRSPGLGDTAMYLCATSNTSWVNTGELFFGEGSRLTVL.

The gene calls are TRBV27 and TRBJ2-3; the D is unclear. This CDR3 contains 16 residues. V was cut by 3 bases and J by 2 bases, with 15 bases left in between. The germline V gene encodes CDR1 MNHEY and CDR2 SMNVEV (reference sequence). DNA for the CDR3: TGTGCCAGCAGTTTCAAGGACCCCTATTTCACAGATACGCAGTATTTT. This encodes CASSFKDPYFTDTQYF.

The gene calls are TRBV25-1 and TRBJ1-6, with 9 bases matching TRBD1. The V and J ends lost 7 bases and 6 bases, in that order; junction bases with no gene match: 4. The CDR3 sequence is 14 residues long. CDR1 and CDR2 from the germline V gene are MGHDK and SYGVNS. As DNA, the CDR3 is TGTGCCAGCAATAGGGGACAGGGTAATTCACCCCTCCACTTT. As protein: CASNRGQGNSPLHF.

This clonotype has just a few counts. The chain couples TRBV27 to TRBJ1-2; D not resolved. The CDR3 has 15 residues. V lost 2 bases to trimming and J lost 2 bases, with 12 bases between them. The germline V gene has CDR1 MNHEY and CDR2 SMNVEV (reference sequence). CDR3 sequence reads: CASSLTAAQNYGYTF. CDR3 coding DNA: TGTGCCAGCAGTTTAACGGCAGCGCAAAACTATGGCTACACCTTC.

This clonotype was seen a handful of times. The chain couples TRBV4-2 to TRBJ2-7; 12 positions match TRBD2. CDR1 is LGHNA and CDR2 is YNFKEQ in the germline V gene. J lost 0 bases, V lost 0 bases, and 6 bases had no gene match. This CDR3 contains 18 residues. The CDR3 nucleotides read TGTGCCAGCAGCCAAGATTTCGGACTAGCGGGACTCTCCTACGAGCAGTACTTC. Protein: CASSQDFGLAGLSYEQYF.

The chain joins TRBV7-8 to TRBJ2-2; 7 bases are shared with TRBD1. V shed 4 bases and J 8 bases; nucleotides not matched to a gene: 10. CDR3 size: 15 residues. Germline CDR1 SGHVS, CDR2 FQNEAQ. The CDR3 loop reads CASSSGQSAAGELFF. The CDR3 nucleotides are TGTGCCAGCAGCTCGGGACAGTCGGCGGCTGGGGAGCTGTTTTTT.

V usage is TRBV27 and J usage is TRBJ2-1; D might be TRBD1 or TRBD2, each matching 5 bases. The CDR3 extends over 14 amino acids. V lost 0 bases to trimming and J lost 5 bases, with 8 bases between them. Germline V gene sequence: CDR1 MNHEY, CDR2 SMNVEV (reference sequence). CDR3 loop: CASSLSEGHNEQFF. CDR3 bases: TGTGCCAGCAGTTTATCTGAGGGACACAATGAGCAGTTCTTC.

The chain has TRBV20-1 and TRBJ1-6, with D perhaps TRBD1 (6 bases). CDR3 length equals 16 residues. Germline CDR1 reads DFQATT; CDR2 reads SNEGSKA (reference sequence). V gave up 6 bases and J gave up 10 bases, with 25 bases separating them. The chain's CDR3 is CSATIQGGGRGSPLHF. CDR3 nucleotide sequence: TGCAGTGCAACCATACAGGGTGGCGGCCGTGGGTCACCCCTCCACTTT.

This clonotype was counted between two and nine times. The rearrangement joins TRBV20-1 to TRBJ2-7; a weak D match, TRBD1 (5 bases). Germline V CDR1 and CDR2: DFQATT, SNEGSKA (reference sequence). CDR3 length: 13 amino acids. Trimming removed 2 bases from V and 4 bases from J, with 12 bases in between. CDR3 sequence: CSARSGADYEQYF. The CDR3 DNA sequence: TGCAGTGCTAGAAGTGGGGCGGATTACGAGCAGTACTTC.

The chain has TRBV29-1 and TRBJ1-1; D gene unclear. This CDR3 has 14 amino acids. V lost 4 bases, J lost 4 bases, and 16 bases lay in between. CDR1 and CDR2 from the germline V gene are SQVTM and ANQGSEA. CDR3 protein: CSVVSRLGVTEAFF. CDR3 coding DNA: TGCAGCGTTGTTAGTCGCTTAGGAGTCACTGAAGCTTTCTTT.

The chain recombines TRBV6-6 with TRBJ1-1, with D uncertain. The CDR3 is 16 amino acids. Germline CDR1 and CDR2: MNHNY and SVGAGI (reference sequence). V lost 3 bases, J lost 1 base, and 15 bases lay in between. The CDR3 is CASSYKFRGPNTEAFF. For the CDR3, the DNA is TGTGCCAGCAGTTATAAATTCCGTGGGCCGAACACTGAAGCTTTCTTT.

There are a few counts of this clonotype. The chain couples TRBV24-1 to TRBJ2-7, with 7 bases aligning to TRBD1. Germline CDR1 is KGHDR and CDR2 is SFDVKD. CDR3 length: 15 residues. Trimming at V came to 2 bases and at J to 2 bases, leaving 5 bases not matched to a gene. The CDR3 here is CATSDSLDRAYEQYF. CDR3 DNA: TGTGCCACCAGTGATTCCCTCGACAGGGCCTACGAGCAGTACTTC.

V gene TRBV9 combines with J gene TRBJ2-1, with D possibly TRBD2 on 5 matching bases. This CDR3 is built from 15 residues. Trimming cost V 2 bases and J 6 bases, with 15 bases left between them. CDR1 is SGDLS, CDR2 YYNGEE, per germline. This chain's CDR3 is CASSVGSLGGNEQFF. The CDR3 bases are TGTGCCAGCAGCGTGGGGTCACTAGGAGGCAATGAGCAGTTCTTC.

This clonotype was recorded a few times. The rearrangement joins TRBV20-1 to TRBJ2-7; 9 bases line up with TRBD1. V lost 3 bases to trimming and J lost 4 bases; unmatched junction nucleotides: 4. Germline V gene lookup returns CDR1 DFQATT and CDR2 SNEGSKA (reference sequence). The CDR3 covers 13 residues. CDR3 residues: CSASSDRGYEQYF. In DNA form, the CDR3 reads TGCAGTGCTAGTAGCGACAGGGGGTACGAGCAGTACTTC.

This clonotype occurred a few times. The rearrangement uses TRBV14 and TRBJ2-3, with no clear D. CDR1 and CDR2 (germline): SGHDN, FVKESK. Trimming took 0 bases from V and 0 from J, leaving 10 bases between them. The CDR3 is 16 amino acids. The CDR3, as DNA: TGTGCCAGCAGCCAAGAAGGCCTTCCAAGCACAGATACGCAGTATTTT. It translates to CASSQEGLPSTDTQYF.

This chain joins TRBV19 and TRBJ2-7; D may match TRBD1 or TRBD2 (5 bases each). Germline assignment: CDR1 LNHDA and CDR2 SQIVND (reference sequence). The CDR3 length is 13 residues. Trimming took off 2 bases at V and 3 bases at J, with 8 bases between the two ends. The CDR3 loop is CASSIQGDYEQYF. DNA for the CDR3: TGTGCCAGTAGTATACAGGGAGACTACGAGCAGTACTTC.

The chain combines TRBV20-1 with TRBJ1-4; D perhaps matches TRBD1 (5 bases). The V and J ends lost 6 bases and 0 bases respectively, with 8 bases between them. The CDR3 runs to 13 residues. Germline V gene sequence: CDR1 DFQATT, CDR2 SNEGSKA (reference sequence). The CDR3 sequence is CSAIQATNEKLFF. The CDR3 DNA reads as TGCAGTGCCATACAGGCAACTAATGAAAAACTGTTTTTT.

This clonotype was observed a few times. The chain joins TRBV7-2 to TRBJ1-2; no clear D gene. Trimming left V 1 base short and J 3 bases short, with 9 bases between. This CDR3 has 14 residues. Germline CDR1 SGHTA, CDR2 FQGNSA. CDR3 coding DNA: TGTGCCAGCAGCTTAGTACGGACGGACTATGGCTACACCTTC. Amino acid sequence: CASSLVRTDYGYTF. Filled out from reference TRBV7-2 and TRBJ1-2, the complete variable domain reads GAGVSQSPSNKVTEKGKDVELRCDPISGHTALYWYRQSLGQGLEFLIYFQGNSAPDKSGLPSDRFSAERTGGSVSTLTIQRTQQEDSAVYLCASSLVRTDYGYTFGSGTRLTVV.

The table lists this clonotype with a few counts. The V gene is TRBV19, the J gene TRBJ2-1; a possible D gene is TRBD2 (5 bases). CDR3 size: 13 residues. CDR1 is LNHDA and CDR2 is SQIVND in the germline V gene (reference sequence). The V end lost 8 bases, the J end lost 8 bases, and 16 bases lay between the germline ends. CDR3 in amino acids: CASAPRTHHEQFF. The CDR3, as DNA: TGTGCCAGTGCTCCCCGGACTCACCATGAGCAGTTCTTC. The complete variable domain, with remaining parts taken from reference TRBV19 and TRBJ2-1, reads DGGITQSPKYLFRKEGQNVTLSCEQNLNHDAMYWYRQDPGQGLRLIYYSQIVNDFQKGDIAEGYSVSREKKESFPLTVTSAQKNPTAFYLCASAPRTHHEQFFGPGTRLTVL.

The gene calls are TRBV6-1 and TRBJ2-5; TRBD2 is a possible D gene (7 bases). CDR1 is MNHNS and CDR2 is SASEGT in the germline V gene. The CDR3 consists of 17 residues. Between the trimmed V and J ends, which lost 0 bases and 2 bases, there was a span of 16 bases. The CDR3 sequence is CASSEAAGARWQETQYF. The CDR3 DNA reads TGTGCCAGCAGTGAAGCGGCGGGGGCGCGTTGGCAAGAGACCCAGTACTTC.

This clonotype was picked up a small number of times. The genes are TRBV15 and TRBJ2-3; the D gene is possibly TRBD2 (6 bases). The CDR3 is made up of 15 amino acids. CDR1 is LNHNV and CDR2 is YYDKDF in the germline V gene (reference sequence). V shed 0 bases and J shed 1 base, with 8 bases lying between them. CDR3 region: CATSRDRRGTDTQYF. CDR3 in DNA: TGTGCCACCAGCAGAGACAGGAGGGGCACAGATACGCAGTATTTT.

This clonotype appeared a few times. V and J are TRBV20-1 and TRBJ2-1, with 9 bases identical to TRBD2. The CDR3 sequence is 15 residues long. Germline-derived CDR1 and CDR2 are DFQATT and SNEGSKA (reference sequence). V shed 0 bases and J 5 bases; nucleotides not matched to a gene: 5. In DNA, the CDR3 is TGCAGTGCTAGAGATAAGGGACTAGCCCACAATGAGCAGTTCTTC. Its protein is CSARDKGLAHNEQFF.

The genes are TRBV15 and TRBJ1-2; the match to TRBD1 covers 9 bases. The CDR3 sequence is 15 residues long. Germline values: CDR1 LNHNV, CDR2 YYDKDF (reference sequence). V shed 3 bases, J shed 3 bases, and the junction held 5 bases outside the gene matches. This chain's CDR3 is CATSSGTGWHYGYTF. In nucleotides, the CDR3 is TGTGCCACCAGCAGTGGGACAGGGTGGCACTATGGCTACACCTTC.

The CDR3 loop reads CASRSGTGAYNEQYF. The CDR3 DNA reads TGCGCCAGCAGATCCGGGACAGGTGCCTACAATGAGCAGTACTTC. This chain joins TRBV5-1 and TRBJ2-5, with TRBD1 matching over 8 bases. Germline V CDR1 and CDR2: SGHRS, YFSETQ. This CDR3 contains 15 residues. V was clipped by 5 bases and J by 11 bases; unmatched bases: 17.

The chain joins TRBV29-1 to TRBJ2-1, with 13 bases identical to TRBD2. V shed 7 bases, J shed 13 bases, and the junction held 13 bases outside the gene matches. The CDR3 has 14 amino acids. Germline V lookup: CDR1 SQVTM, CDR2 ANQGSEA. The CDR3 nucleotides read TGCAGCGCTCGGACTAGCGGGAGTAGAGAGACCCAGTTCTTC. Translation gives CSARTSGSRETQFF.

A few counts support this clonotype. The chain combines TRBV20-1 with TRBJ2-5; 11 bases map to TRBD1. This CDR3 has 14 residues. With V trimmed by 5 bases and J by 11 bases, 13 bases remained unmatched. The germline gives CDR1 DFQATT, CDR2 SNEGSKA (reference sequence). CDR3 protein: CSAPRTGGANEQYF. The DNA for the CDR3 is TGCAGTGCTCCCCGGACAGGGGGCGCGAATGAGCAGTACTTC.

This clonotype turned up a few times. The chain couples TRBV7-9 to TRBJ1-2, with a weak D call TRBD1 (6 bases). The V end lost 2 bases, the J end lost 1 base, and 17 bases lay between the germline ends. Germline V gives CDR1 SEHNR, CDR2 FQNEAQ (reference sequence). The CDR3 is 17 residues long. For the CDR3, the DNA is TGTGCCAGCAGCTTAATCCCCCCAGGGGATCATAACTATGGCTACACCTTC. Amino acid sequence: CASSLIPPGDHNYGYTF.